This record looks at one TCR beta chain sequence and its context. Its matching antigen is unknown. Donors contributed one heparinised blood draw apiece, averaging around 100 mL. Sorting based on CD45RO/CCR7/CD25/CD127/CD95/CD27 separated CD4+ naive, central memory, regulatory and stem cell-like memory cells. Purity exceeding 95% was reached by all sorted populations. Isolated RNA was reverse transcribed in full, so expressed TCRB transcripts were sequenced. Clones were sequenced by immunoSEQ multiplex PCR, and TCRdb holds only the in-frame ones, with some missing. This table holds 250,000 to 300,000 clones, 14% found once. Germline trimming cut 2 bases from V and 2 bases from J; bases unmatched to any gene: 2. There are 14 residues in the CDR3. Germline assignment: CDR1 MNHEY and CDR2 SVGAGI. The data were taken from a study of beta chain features in type 1 diabetes. At the level of the study: Sorted cell examination encompassed about 110 million cells across all samples. Study-wide results and limits: TCRB CDR3 length was moderately but significantly reduced in all four CD4+ subsets of Type 1 diabetes patients.

The J gene is TRBJ2-7, the V gene TRBV6-5; 8 bases are a match to TRBD1. Sequences were obtained from naive CD4+ T cells from blood. The receptor was isolated from a man aged 25-45 years with type 1 diabetes. The CDR3 DNA reads TGTGCCAGCAGTTACCGACAGGGGCCCTACGAGCAGTACTTC. Amino acid sequence: CASSYRQGPYEQYF.